One sample yielded the 18 T cell receptor beta chains listed below, sequenced in a study of cytotoxic CD8 clonotypes in ibrutinib-treated CLL. Sequencing used immunoSEQ multiplex PCR; TCRdb keeps in-frame clones, though not all of them. The sample lists about 130,000 clones; roughly 88% were seen once. The sequencing used PBMCs, collected after 24 months of ibrutinib treatment. The origin of the receptors is a human donor with chronic lymphocytic leukemia.

V usage is TRBV10-3 and J usage is TRBJ2-7; 8 bases fit TRBD1. Germline V gene lookup returns CDR1 ENHRY and CDR2 SYGVKD. This CDR3 has 14 residues. Trimming cost V 4 bases and J 5 bases; bases outside gene matches: 7. CDR3 bases: TGTGCCATCAGTGTAAGGTCAGGGGGCAACGAGCAGTACTTC. The encoded protein is CAISVRSGGNEQYF.

V and J are TRBV4-3 and TRBJ2-5; D is possibly TRBD1 (6 bases). Trimming stripped 1 base from V and 5 bases from J, with 11 bases between. The CDR3 is made up of 14 amino acids. Germline V gene sequence: CDR1 LGHNA, CDR2 YSLEER. DNA of the CDR3: TGCGCCAGCAGCCAAGGAGAAGGGGGTGAGACCCAGTACTTC. It translates to CASSQGEGGETQYF.

The chain links TRBV10-3 to TRBJ1-1, with 9 bases aligning to TRBD1. Germline CDR1 ENHRY, CDR2 SYGVKD. The CDR3 contains 14 residues. The trim removed 6 bases at V and 4 bases at J, leaving 6 bases unmatched. The CDR3 coding sequence is TGTGCCATCAGGGACCAGACAGGGGGCACTGAAGCTTTCTTT. It specifies CAIRDQTGGTEAFF.

This chain connects TRBV29-1 to TRBJ1-1, with 12 bases lining up with TRBD1. The junction had 15 bases not matched to a gene; V was cut back by 5 bases and J by 5 bases. Germline V gives CDR1 SQVTM, CDR2 ANQGSEA. The CDR3 extends over 17 amino acids. As DNA, the CDR3 is TGCAGCGTTTTACTCCGGGACAGGGGGCGTTTAGATACTGAAGCTTTCTTT. Amino acid sequence: CSVLLRDRGRLDTEAFF.

As DNA, the CDR3 is TGTGCCAGCAGTTCCCCCGGACAGGGAGACTATGGCTACACCTTC. Its protein is CASSSPGQGDYGYTF. The chain employs TRBV27 and TRBJ1-2, with TRBD1 matching over 8 bases. There are 15 residues in the CDR3. The V gene end was trimmed by 4 bases and the J gene end by 3 bases; junction bases not matched to a gene: 7. CDR1 is MNHEY, CDR2 SMNVEV, per germline (reference sequence).

The chain joins TRBV4-3 to TRBJ1-2; 8 bases are a match to TRBD1. The trim removed 2 bases at V and 7 bases at J, leaving 12 bases unmatched. Germline V gene sequence: CDR1 LGHNA, CDR2 YSLEER. The CDR3 runs to 16 residues. The CDR3 loop is CASSQLAGGQGIGYTF. The CDR3 coding sequence is TGCGCCAGCAGCCAATTAGCGGGAGGACAGGGAATTGGCTACACCTTC.

The chain has TRBV2 and TRBJ2-5; the match to TRBD1 covers 10 bases. Per germline, CDR1 SNHLY and CDR2 FYNNEI. Trimming at V came to 6 bases and at J to 4 bases, leaving 8 bases not matched to a gene. The CDR3 extends over 15 amino acids. The CDR3 region is CASSRQGAERETQYF. Here the CDR3 DNA reads TGTGCCAGCAGCAGACAGGGGGCAGAGAGAGAGACCCAGTACTTC.

This chain joins TRBV19 and TRBJ2-2, with 9 positions matching TRBD1. CDR1 and CDR2 from the germline V gene are LNHDA and SQIVND (reference sequence). Trimming at V came to 7 bases and at J to 7 bases, leaving 7 bases not matched to a gene. The CDR3 totals 14 residues. CDR3 bases: TGTGCCAGTACCGCGGGGACAGGGAACGGGGAGCTGTTTTTT. Its protein is CASTAGTGNGELFF. Looking up the rest from reference TRBV19 and TRBJ2-2 gives the full variable domain: DGGITQSPKYLFRKEGQNVTLSCEQNLNHDAMYWYRQDPGQGLRLIYYSQIVNDFQKGDIAEGYSVSREKKESFPLTVTSAQKNPTAFYLCASTAGTGNGELFFGEGSRLTVL.

The chain employs TRBV5-4 and TRBJ2-5; D is perhaps TRBD1 (5 bases). This CDR3 region has 13 residues. Germline assignment: CDR1 SGHNT and CDR2 YYREEE (reference sequence). Trimming took 3 bases from V and 1 from J, leaving 7 bases between them. CDR3 in amino acids: CASSWGLQETQYF. CDR3 sequence (DNA): TGTGCCAGCAGCTGGGGCCTCCAAGAGACCCAGTACTTC.

The rearrangement uses TRBV19 and TRBJ1-1; a possible D gene is TRBD1 (6 bases). CDR3 length equals 14 residues. Germline CDR1 LNHDA, CDR2 SQIVND (reference sequence). Trimming took 0 bases from V and 4 from J, leaving 9 bases between them. The CDR3 region has the DNA TGTGCCAGTAGTATAGAAGCAGGGGTCACTGAAGCTTTCTTT. Its protein product is CASSIEAGVTEAFF.

This chain's CDR3 is CASSLAFDRAYEQYF. Written as DNA, the CDR3 is TGTGCCAGCAGCTTAGCCTTCGACAGGGCCTACGAGCAGTACTTC. V is TRBV7-2 and J is TRBJ2-7; 7 nucleotides agree with TRBD1. The CDR3 totals 15 residues. The J segment lost 2 bases and the V segment lost 0 bases, leaving 4 bases of the junction unmatched. From germline, CDR1 is SGHTA and CDR2 FQGNSA.

The rearrangement links TRBV2 to TRBJ1-1; the D gene is possibly TRBD1 (5 bases). Between the trimmed V and J ends, which lost 8 bases and 5 bases, there was a span of 9 bases. Germline V gives CDR1 SNHLY, CDR2 FYNNEI. The CDR3 sequence is 11 residues long. DNA of the CDR3: TGTGCCAGCGGGGGGAGGACTGAAGCTTTCTTT. Its protein product is CASGGRTEAFF.

This chain connects TRBV6-1 to TRBJ1-1, with D uncertain. From germline, CDR1 is MNHNS and CDR2 SASEGT. The CDR3 sequence is 13 residues long. Trimming stripped 4 bases from V and 7 bases from J, with 13 bases between. CDR3 DNA: TGTGCCAGCAGTGCGGAACATCGAAATGAAGCTTTCTTT. It yields the protein CASSAEHRNEAFF.

The chain recombines TRBV7-9 with TRBJ1-2; 9 bases align to TRBD1. This CDR3 is 16 amino acids long. From germline, CDR1 is SEHNR and CDR2 FQNEAQ (reference sequence). V was pared by 0 bases and J by 2 bases, with 4 bases of the junction left unmatched. CDR3 nucleotides: TGTGCCAGCAGCTTAGCCACAGGACAGGGGAACTATGGCTACACCTTC. Translating gives CASSLATGQGNYGYTF.

CDR3 nucleotide sequence: TGTGCCAGCAGCTTGGGTGGACTAACAAAAGAGACCCAGTACTTC. Encoded protein: CASSLGGLTKETQYF. This rearrangement joins TRBV5-6 to TRBJ2-5; the D gene is possibly TRBD2 (6 bases). The V and J ends lost 0 bases and 3 bases respectively, with 12 bases between them. The CDR3 is 15 amino acids. Germline values: CDR1 SGHDT, CDR2 YYEEEE.

CDR3 nucleotide sequence: TGTGCCAGCAGCGCCCTAGCGGGAGTCGCATACAATGAGCAGTTCTTC. Residues: CASSALAGVAYNEQFF. The chain employs TRBV7-3 and TRBJ2-1; 10 nucleotides align to TRBD2. The CDR3 runs to 16 residues. Germline V gives CDR1 SGHTA, CDR2 FQGTGA. V lost 5 bases and J lost 4; bases outside the gene matches: 8.

This chain links TRBV7-2 with TRBJ1-3; 10 bases align to TRBD1. This CDR3 contains 15 residues. The V and J ends lost 6 bases and 3 bases, in that order; junction bases with no gene match: 5. In germline, CDR1 is SGHTA, CDR2 FQGNSA. CDR3: CASSRRDRGGNTIYF. The CDR3 nucleotides read TGTGCCAGCAGTCGTCGGGACAGGGGTGGAAACACCATATATTTT.

The genes are TRBV4-3 and TRBJ2-2, with D hard to call. Germline assignment: CDR1 LGHNA and CDR2 YSLEER. The CDR3 runs to 15 residues. Between the trimmed V and J ends, which lost 0 bases and 4 bases, there was a span of 9 bases. CDR3 in DNA: TGCGCCAGCAGCCAAGAAGTCTCGGCCACCGGGGAGCTGTTTTTT. It is translated as CASSQEVSATGELFF.